This TCR beta chain was sequenced for a study of blood T cells in healthy people across ages. Study-level results: Age brought a roughly linear fall in TCR beta diversity measured per million T cells. Among long-lived donors, naive CD4+ cells were more numerous and diversity higher than in aged donors.

The donors, aged 6 to 90, were healthy Caucasians from Russia. This CDR3 contains 12 residues. V was clipped by 3 bases and J by 13 bases, with 13 bases between them. Notes on this clonotype: Its matching antigen is unknown.

A second 7 to 11 cycle PCR used barcoded and J-beta primers. Each cDNA molecule received a tag from a template-switch adaptor that had 12 random nucleotides. TCRdb re-called the 5' RACE reads with MiXCR, one entry per CDR3 protein. Of roughly 2 million distinct CDR3 sequences in the sample, about 49% were seen once. The sample consisted of blood. This chain uses TRBV12-3 or TRBV12-4 with TRBJ2-1; D is uncertain. The TCR was taken from a woman in her 40s in good health. Here the CDR3 reads CASSFPVSRQFF. CDR3 coding DNA: TGTGCCAGCAGTTTTCCAGTGTCTCGTCAGTTCTTC.